This paragraph covers one T cell receptor beta chain sequence. Its antigen is not identified. CDR1 and CDR2 (germline): MDHEN, SYDVKM. V was shortened by 6 bases and J by 7 bases, with 9 bases between the two germline ends. This CDR3 is built from 12 residues. The sample comes from a study of T cell responses to AZD1222 COVID-19 vaccine. Study observations and caveats: Females outnumbered males among donors, who were mostly white British; clonal diversity was possibly underestimated. The reported proportion of spike-specific TCRs targeting unmutated variant regions was nearly half. Only a handful of AZD1222 recipients tested seropositive at baseline. After two AZD1222 doses, spike-specific TCR breadth and depth rose versus day 0.

The table came from immunoSEQ multiplex PCR; TCRdb's copy has only in-frame clones and leaves some out. This table holds 200,000 to 250,000 clones, about 94% found once. This TCR was sampled from an adult who received the MenACWY meningococcal vaccine as a control. The J gene is TRBJ2-2, the V gene TRBV28; no reliable D call. The sequences come from peripheral blood, collected 28 days after the second dose of the MenACWY control vaccine. The CDR3 DNA sequence: TGTGCCAGCAGCCTTAGCCACGGGGAGCTGTTTTTT. Residues: CASSLSHGELFF.